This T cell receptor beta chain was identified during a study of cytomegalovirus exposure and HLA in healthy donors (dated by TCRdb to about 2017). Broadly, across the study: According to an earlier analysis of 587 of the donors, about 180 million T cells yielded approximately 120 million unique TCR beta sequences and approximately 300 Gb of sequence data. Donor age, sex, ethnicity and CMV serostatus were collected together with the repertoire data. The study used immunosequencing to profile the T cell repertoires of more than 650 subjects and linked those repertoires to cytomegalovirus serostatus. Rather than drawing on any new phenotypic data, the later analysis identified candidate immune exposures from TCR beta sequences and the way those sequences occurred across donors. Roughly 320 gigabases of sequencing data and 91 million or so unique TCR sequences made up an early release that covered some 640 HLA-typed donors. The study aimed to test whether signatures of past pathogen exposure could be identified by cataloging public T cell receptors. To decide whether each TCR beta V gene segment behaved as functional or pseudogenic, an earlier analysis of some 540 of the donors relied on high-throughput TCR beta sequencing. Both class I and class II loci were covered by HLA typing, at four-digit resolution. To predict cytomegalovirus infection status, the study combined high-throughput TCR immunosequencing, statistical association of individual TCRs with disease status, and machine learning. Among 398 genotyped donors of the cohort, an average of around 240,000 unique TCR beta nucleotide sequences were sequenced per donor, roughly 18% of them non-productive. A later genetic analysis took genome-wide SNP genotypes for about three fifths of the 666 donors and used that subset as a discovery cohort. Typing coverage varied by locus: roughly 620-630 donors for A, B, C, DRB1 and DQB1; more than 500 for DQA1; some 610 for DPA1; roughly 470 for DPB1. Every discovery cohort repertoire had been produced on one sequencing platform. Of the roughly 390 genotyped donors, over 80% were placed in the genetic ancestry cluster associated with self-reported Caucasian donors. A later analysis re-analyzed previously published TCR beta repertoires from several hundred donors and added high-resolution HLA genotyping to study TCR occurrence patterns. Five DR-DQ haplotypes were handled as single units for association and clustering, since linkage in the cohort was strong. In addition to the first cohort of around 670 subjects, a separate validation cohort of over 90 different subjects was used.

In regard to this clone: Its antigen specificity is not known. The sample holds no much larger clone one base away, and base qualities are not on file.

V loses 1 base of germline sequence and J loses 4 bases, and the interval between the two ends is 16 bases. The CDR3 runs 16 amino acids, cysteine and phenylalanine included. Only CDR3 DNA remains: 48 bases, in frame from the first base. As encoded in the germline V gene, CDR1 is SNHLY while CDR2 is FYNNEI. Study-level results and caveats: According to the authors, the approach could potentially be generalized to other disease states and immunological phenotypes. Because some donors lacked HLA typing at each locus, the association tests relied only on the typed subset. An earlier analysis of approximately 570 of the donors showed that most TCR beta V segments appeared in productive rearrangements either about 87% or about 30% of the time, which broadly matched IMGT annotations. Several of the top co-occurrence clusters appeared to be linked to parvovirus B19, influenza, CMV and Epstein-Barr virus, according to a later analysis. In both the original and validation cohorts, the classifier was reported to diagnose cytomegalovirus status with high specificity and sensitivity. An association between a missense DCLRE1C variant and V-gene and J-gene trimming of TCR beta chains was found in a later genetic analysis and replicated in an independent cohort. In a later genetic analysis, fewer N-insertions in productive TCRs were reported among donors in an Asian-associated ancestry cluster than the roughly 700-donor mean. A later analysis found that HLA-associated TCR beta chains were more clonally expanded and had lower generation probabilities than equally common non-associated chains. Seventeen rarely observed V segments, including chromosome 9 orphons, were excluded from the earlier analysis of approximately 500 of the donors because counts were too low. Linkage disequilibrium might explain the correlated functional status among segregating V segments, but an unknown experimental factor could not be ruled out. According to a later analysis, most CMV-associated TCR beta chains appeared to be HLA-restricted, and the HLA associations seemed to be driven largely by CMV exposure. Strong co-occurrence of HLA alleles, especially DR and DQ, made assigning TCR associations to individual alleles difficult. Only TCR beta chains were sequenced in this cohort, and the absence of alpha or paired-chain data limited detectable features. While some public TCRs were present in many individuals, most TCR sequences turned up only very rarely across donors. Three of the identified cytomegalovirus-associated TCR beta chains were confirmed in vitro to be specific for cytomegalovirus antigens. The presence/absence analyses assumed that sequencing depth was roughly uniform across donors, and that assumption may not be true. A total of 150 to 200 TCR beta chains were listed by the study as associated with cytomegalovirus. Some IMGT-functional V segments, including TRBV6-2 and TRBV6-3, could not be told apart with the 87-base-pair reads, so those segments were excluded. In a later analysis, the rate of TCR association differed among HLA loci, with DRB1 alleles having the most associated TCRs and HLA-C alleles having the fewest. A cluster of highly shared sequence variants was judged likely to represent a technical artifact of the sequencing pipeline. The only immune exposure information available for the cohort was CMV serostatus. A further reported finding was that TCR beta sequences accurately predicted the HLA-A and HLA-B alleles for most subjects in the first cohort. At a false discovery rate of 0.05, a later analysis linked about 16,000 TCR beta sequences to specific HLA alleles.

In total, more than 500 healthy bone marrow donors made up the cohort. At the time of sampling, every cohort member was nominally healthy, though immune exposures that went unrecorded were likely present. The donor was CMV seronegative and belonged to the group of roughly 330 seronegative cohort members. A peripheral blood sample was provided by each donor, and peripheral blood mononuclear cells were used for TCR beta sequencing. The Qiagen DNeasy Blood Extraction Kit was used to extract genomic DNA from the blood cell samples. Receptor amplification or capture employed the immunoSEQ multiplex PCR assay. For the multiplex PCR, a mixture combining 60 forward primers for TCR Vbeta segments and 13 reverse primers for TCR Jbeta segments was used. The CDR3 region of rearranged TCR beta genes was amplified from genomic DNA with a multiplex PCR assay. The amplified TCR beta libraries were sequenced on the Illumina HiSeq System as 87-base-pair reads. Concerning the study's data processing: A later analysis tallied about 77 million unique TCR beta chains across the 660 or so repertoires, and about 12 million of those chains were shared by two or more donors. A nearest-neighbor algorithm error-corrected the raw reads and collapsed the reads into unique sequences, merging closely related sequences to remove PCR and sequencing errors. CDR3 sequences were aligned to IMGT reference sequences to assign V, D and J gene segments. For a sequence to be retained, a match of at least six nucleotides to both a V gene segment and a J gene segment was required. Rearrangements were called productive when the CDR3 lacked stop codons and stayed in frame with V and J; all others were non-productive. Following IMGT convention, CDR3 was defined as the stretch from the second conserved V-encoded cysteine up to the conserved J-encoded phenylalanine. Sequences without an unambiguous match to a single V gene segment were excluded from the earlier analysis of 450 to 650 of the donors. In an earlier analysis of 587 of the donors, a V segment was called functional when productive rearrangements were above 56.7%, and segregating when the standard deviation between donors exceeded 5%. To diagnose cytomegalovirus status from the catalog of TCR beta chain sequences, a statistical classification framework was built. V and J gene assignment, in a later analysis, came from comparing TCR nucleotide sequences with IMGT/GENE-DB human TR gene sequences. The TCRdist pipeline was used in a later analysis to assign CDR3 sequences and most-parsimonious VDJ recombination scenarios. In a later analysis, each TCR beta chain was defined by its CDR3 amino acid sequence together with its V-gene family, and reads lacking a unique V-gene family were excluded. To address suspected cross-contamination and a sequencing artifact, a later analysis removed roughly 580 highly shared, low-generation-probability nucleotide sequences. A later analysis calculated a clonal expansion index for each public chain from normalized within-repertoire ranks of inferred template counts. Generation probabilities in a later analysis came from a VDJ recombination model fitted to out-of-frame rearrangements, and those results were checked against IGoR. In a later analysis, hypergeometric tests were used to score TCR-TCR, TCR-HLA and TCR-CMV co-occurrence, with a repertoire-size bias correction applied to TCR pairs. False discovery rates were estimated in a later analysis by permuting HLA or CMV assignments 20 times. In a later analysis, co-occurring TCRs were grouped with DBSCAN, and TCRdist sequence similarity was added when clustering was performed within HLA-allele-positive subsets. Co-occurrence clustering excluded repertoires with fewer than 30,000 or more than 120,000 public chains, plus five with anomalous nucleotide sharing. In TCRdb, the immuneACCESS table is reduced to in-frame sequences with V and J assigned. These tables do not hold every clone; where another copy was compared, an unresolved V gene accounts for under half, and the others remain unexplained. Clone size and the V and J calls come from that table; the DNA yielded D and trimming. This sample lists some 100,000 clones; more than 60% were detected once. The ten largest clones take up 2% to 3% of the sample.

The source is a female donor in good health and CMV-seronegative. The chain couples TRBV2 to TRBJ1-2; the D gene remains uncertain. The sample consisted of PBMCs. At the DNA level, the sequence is TGTGCCAGCAGTGAAGGTGACATGGTTCCCCTCTATGGCTACACCTTC. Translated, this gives CASSEGDMVPLYGYTF.